These 12 T cell receptor beta chains were all obtained from the same sample, sequenced in a study of T cell repertoires in cytomegalovirus infection. TCRdb independently ran MiXCR on the reads; one entry per CDR3 protein. This table holds 300,000 to 450,000 distinct CDR3 sequences, over 15% found once. The sample consisted of PBMCs. These TCRs come from a human donor in good health (CMV status not recorded). Some clones in this sample may be carry-over from other donors' samples.

This clonotype has a single count. V gene TRBV6-1 combines with J gene TRBJ2-7, with 8 bases matching TRBD2. Trimming at V came to 7 bases and at J to 1 base, leaving 12 bases not matched to a gene. The CDR3 spans 16 residues. Per the germline V gene, CDR1 is MNHNS and CDR2 is SASEGT. This chain's CDR3 is CASTPDPGLESYEQYF. CDR3 in DNA: TGTGCCAGCACCCCCGACCCGGGACTAGAATCCTACGAGCAGTACTTC.

At least ten counts were recorded for this clonotype. This chain uses TRBV7-2 with TRBJ1-5, with D possibly being TRBD1 (5 bases). Per germline, CDR1 SGHTA and CDR2 FQGNSA. CDR3 length equals 13 residues. The V end lost 4 bases, the J end lost 5 bases, and 9 bases lay between the germline ends. The CDR3 DNA reads TGTGCCAGCAGCTACCAGGGCGATCAGCCCCAGCATTTT. Translating gives CASSYQGDQPQHF.

This CDR3 is CSAKLQDRGPDNEQFF. DNA for the CDR3: TGCAGTGCTAAACTTCAGGACAGGGGGCCCGACAATGAGCAGTTCTTC. The J gene is TRBJ2-1, the V gene TRBV20-1, with 11 bases lining up with TRBD1. The CDR3 has 16 residues. Germline V gene data show CDR1 as DFQATT and CDR2 as SNEGSKA (reference sequence). J lost 5 bases, V lost 4 bases, and 10 bases had no gene match.

Notes on this clonotype: This could be a read error, since a much larger clone is one nucleotide away. The chain recombines TRBV11-2 with TRBJ1-2; D is undetermined. V lost 3 bases and J lost 2, with 7 bases in between. The CDR3 spans 13 residues. Germline V gene data show CDR1 as SGHAT and CDR2 as FQNNGV. The CDR3 loop reads CASSFAGNYGYTF. CDR3 bases: TGTGCCAGCAGCTTCGCAGGAAACTATGGCTACACCTTC.

This clonotype has more than one count but fewer than ten. The rearrangement joins TRBV7-9 to TRBJ2-1; D possibly corresponds to TRBD2 (5 bases). This CDR3 has 16 residues. The V gene lost 4 bases and the J gene lost 0 bases, with 13 bases spanning the gap. Germline V gene lookup returns CDR1 SEHNR and CDR2 FQNEAQ (reference sequence). In nucleotides, the CDR3 is TGTGCCAGCAGCTCTAGTGGGGAGAGCTCCTACAATGAGCAGTTCTTC. This gives the protein CASSSSGESSYNEQFF.

This clonotype appeared many times. J is TRBJ2-1 and V is TRBV4-3, with 8 bases matching TRBD1. CDR1 is LGHNA, CDR2 YSLEER, per germline. J lost 10 bases, V lost 4 bases, and 6 bases had no gene match. The CDR3 has 13 amino acids. The CDR3 DNA reads TGCGCCAGCAGCCCGAGGACAGGGCAAGAGCAGTTCTTC. Protein product: CASSPRTGQEQFF.

This clonotype has more than one count but fewer than ten. The chain couples TRBV2 to TRBJ2-7; D gene uncertain. V was clipped by 0 bases and J by 1 base, with 10 bases between them. Per germline, CDR1 SNHLY and CDR2 FYNNEI. The CDR3 covers 15 residues. CDR3 residues: CASSEALVRSYEQYF. CDR3 bases: TGTGCCAGCAGTGAAGCGCTCGTACGGTCCTACGAGCAGTACTTC.

This clonotype has ten or more counts. The CDR3 is CASSRRPTSYEQYF. The CDR3 DNA reads as TGTGCCAGCAGCCGGAGACCGACATCCTACGAGCAGTACTTC. The chain has TRBV6-2 or TRBV6-3 and TRBJ2-7; D call uncertain. The CDR3 runs 14 residues. V shed 6 bases and J shed 1 base, with 13 bases lying between them. Germline-derived CDR1 and CDR2 are MNHEY and SVGEGT.

On this clonotype itself: This sequence may be a read error, since a much larger clone differs from it by one base. This chain uses TRBV6-2 or TRBV6-3 with TRBJ2-5; D may be TRBD2 (5 bases). Germline assignment: CDR1 MNHEY and CDR2 SVGEGT. The CDR3 sequence is 13 residues long. Here the CDR3 DNA reads TGTACCAGCAGTTACGCGGGCCCCGAGACCCAGTACTTC. This gives the protein CTSSYAGPETQYF.

The chain uses TRBV5-4 and TRBJ2-1, with 8 bases identical to TRBD2. V gave up 4 bases and J gave up 2 bases; unmatched junction bases: 8. The CDR3 has 16 residues. Germline CDR1 reads SGHNT; CDR2 reads YYREEE (reference sequence). CDR3 DNA: TGTGCCAGCAGCCCGGGAGGGGCTGCTCCCTACAATGAGCAGTTCTTC. This codes for CASSPGGAAPYNEQFF.

This clonotype was counted between two and nine times. The chain has TRBV5-1 and TRBJ1-4; D is uncertain. Trimming took 1 base from V and 7 from J, leaving 11 bases between them. The CDR3 is made up of 14 amino acids. CDR1 is SGHRS, CDR2 YFSETQ, per germline. The CDR3 bases are TGCGCCAGCAGCTTGAGCAGTGCGGTTGAAAAACTGTTTTTT. The encoded protein is CASSLSSAVEKLFF.

This clonotype was counted many times. The rearrangement links TRBV7-2 to TRBJ2-5, with 14 nucleotides matching TRBD2. This CDR3 region has 18 residues. With 4 bases clipped from V and 2 bases from J, the junction kept 9 bases outside the gene matches. The germline CDR1 and CDR2 sequences are SGHTA and FQGNSA. Here the CDR3 reads CASSYVWGLAGVQETQYF. CDR3 DNA: TGTGCCAGCAGCTACGTTTGGGGACTAGCGGGGGTACAAGAGACCCAGTACTTC.